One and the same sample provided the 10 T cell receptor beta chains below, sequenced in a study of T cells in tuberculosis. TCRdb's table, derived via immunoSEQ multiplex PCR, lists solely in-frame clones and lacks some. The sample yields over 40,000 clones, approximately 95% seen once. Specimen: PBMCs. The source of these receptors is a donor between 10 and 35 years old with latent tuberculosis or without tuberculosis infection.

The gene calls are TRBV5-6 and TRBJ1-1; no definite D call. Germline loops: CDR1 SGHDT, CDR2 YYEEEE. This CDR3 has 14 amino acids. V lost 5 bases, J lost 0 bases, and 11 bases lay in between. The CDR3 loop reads CASRSTSMNTEAFF. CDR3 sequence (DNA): TGTGCCAGCAGATCGACATCGATGAACACTGAAGCTTTCTTT.

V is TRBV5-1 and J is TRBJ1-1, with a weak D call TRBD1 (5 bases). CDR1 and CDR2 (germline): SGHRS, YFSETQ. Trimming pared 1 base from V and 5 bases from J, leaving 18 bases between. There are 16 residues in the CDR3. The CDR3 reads CASSLSGGGGRTEAFF. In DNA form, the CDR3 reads TGCGCCAGCAGCTTGAGCGGCGGGGGAGGTCGAACTGAAGCTTTCTTT.

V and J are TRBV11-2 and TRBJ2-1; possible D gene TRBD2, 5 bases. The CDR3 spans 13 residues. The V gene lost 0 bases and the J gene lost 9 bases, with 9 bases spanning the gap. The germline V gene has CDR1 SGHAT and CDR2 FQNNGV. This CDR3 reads CASSLDPGSEQFF. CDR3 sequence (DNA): TGTGCCAGCAGCTTAGATCCGGGGAGTGAGCAGTTCTTC.

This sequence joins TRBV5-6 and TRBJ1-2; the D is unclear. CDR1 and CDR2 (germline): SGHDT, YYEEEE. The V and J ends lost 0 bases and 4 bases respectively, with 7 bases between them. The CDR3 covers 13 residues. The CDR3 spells CASSLAGFYGYTF. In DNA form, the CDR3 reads TGTGCCAGCAGCTTGGCCGGGTTCTATGGCTACACCTTC.

In DNA, the CDR3 is TGTGCCAGCAGTAGAACAGGCACCGGGGAGCTGTTTTTT. Amino acid sequence: CASSRTGTGELFF. The rearrangement links TRBV6-1 to TRBJ2-2; D might be TRBD1 (5 bases). Germline V gene data show CDR1 as MNHNS and CDR2 as SASEGT. The CDR3 consists of 13 residues. V lost 5 bases, J lost 4 bases, and 8 bases lay in between.

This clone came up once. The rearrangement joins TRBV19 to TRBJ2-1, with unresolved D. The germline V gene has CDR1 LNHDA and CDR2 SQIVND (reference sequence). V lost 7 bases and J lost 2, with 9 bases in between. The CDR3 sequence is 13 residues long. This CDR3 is CASTPDTYNEQFF. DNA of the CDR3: TGTGCCAGTACCCCCGACACCTACAATGAGCAGTTCTTC. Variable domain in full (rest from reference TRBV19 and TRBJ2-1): DGGITQSPKYLFRKEGQNVTLSCEQNLNHDAMYWYRQDPGQGLRLIYYSQIVNDFQKGDIAEGYSVSREKKESFPLTVTSAQKNPTAFYLCASTPDTYNEQFFGPGTRLTVL.

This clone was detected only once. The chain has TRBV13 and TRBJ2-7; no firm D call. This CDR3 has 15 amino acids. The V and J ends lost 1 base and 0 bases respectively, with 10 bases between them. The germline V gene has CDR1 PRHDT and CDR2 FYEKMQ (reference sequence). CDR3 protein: CASSLASRISYEQYF. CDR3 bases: TGTGCCAGCAGCTTAGCGTCCAGGATCTCCTACGAGCAGTACTTC.

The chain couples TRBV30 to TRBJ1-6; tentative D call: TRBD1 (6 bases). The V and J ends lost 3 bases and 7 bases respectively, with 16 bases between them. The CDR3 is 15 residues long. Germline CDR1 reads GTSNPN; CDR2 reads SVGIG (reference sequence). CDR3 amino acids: CAWSLLGGRNSPLHF. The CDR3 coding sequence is TGTGCCTGGAGCCTCCTGGGGGGGCGCAATTCACCCCTCCACTTT.

The CDR3 loop is CASTPEGTGTYEQYF. The DNA for the CDR3 is TGTGCCAGCACCCCCGAGGGGACAGGGACCTACGAGCAGTACTTC. The rearrangement links TRBV6-5 to TRBJ2-7, with 9 bases fitting TRBD1. J was trimmed by 2 bases and V by 7 bases; bases with no gene match: 9. Germline values: CDR1 MNHEY, CDR2 SVGAGI. The CDR3 has 15 amino acids.

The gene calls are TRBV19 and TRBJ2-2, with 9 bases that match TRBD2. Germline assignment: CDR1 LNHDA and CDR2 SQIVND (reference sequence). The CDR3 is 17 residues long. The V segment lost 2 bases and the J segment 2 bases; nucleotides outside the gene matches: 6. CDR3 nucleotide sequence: TGTGCCAGTAGTATAAGAAGCGGGGGGCTAAACACCGGGGAGCTGTTTTTT. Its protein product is CASSIRSGGLNTGELFF.